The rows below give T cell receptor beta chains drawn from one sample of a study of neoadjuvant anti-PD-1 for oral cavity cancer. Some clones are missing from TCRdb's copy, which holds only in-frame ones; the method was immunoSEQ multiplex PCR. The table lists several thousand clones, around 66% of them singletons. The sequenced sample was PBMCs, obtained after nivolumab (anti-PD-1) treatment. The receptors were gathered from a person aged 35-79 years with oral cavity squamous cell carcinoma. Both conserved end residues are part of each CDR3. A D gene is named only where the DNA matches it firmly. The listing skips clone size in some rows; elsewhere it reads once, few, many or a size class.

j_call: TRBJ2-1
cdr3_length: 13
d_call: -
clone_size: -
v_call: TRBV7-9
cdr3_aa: CASRVDSYNEQFF
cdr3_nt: TGTGCCAGCAGAGTAGACAGCTACAATGAGCAGTTCTTC

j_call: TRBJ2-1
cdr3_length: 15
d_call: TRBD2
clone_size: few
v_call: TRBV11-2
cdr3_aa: CASSSTSDSYNEQFF
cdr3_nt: TGTGCCAGCAGCTCCACTAGCGACTCCTACAATGAGCAGTTCTTC

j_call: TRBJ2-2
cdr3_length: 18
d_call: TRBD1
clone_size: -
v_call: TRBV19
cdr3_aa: CASSTPGQGAENTGELFF
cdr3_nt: TGTGCCAGTAGTACGCCGGGACAGGGGGCGGAGAACACCGGGGAGCTGTTTTTT

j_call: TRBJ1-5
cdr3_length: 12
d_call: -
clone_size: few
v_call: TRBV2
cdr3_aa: CASLGRTQPQHF
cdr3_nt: TGTGCCAGCCTAGGGCGTACTCAGCCCCAGCATTTT

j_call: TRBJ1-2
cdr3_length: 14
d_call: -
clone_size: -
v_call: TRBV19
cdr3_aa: CASSYLGQGAGYTF
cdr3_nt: TGTGCCAGTAGCTACCTGGGGCAGGGCGCGGGCTACACCTTC

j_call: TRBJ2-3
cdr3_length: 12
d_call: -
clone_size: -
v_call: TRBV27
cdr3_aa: CASSPNRDTQYF
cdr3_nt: TGTGCCAGCAGTCCGAACAGAGATACGCAGTATTTT

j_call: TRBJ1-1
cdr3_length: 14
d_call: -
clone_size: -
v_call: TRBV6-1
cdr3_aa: CASSVGSLNTEAFF
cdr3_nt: TGTGCCAGCAGTGTTGGCAGCCTGAACACTGAAGCTTTCTTT

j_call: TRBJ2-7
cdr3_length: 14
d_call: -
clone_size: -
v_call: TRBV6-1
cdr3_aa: CASSQSGRSYEQYF
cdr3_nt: TGTGCCAGCAGTCAATCGGGACGGTCCTACGAGCAGTACTTC

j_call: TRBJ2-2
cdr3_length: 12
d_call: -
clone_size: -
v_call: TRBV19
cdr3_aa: CASSIGVGELFF
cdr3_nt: TGTGCCAGTAGTATTGGCGTCGGGGAGCTGTTTTTT

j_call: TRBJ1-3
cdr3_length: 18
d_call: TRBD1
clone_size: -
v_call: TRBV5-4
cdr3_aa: CASSSGTGALRSGNTIYF
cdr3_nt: TGTGCCAGCAGCTCCGGGACAGGCGCCTTGAGGTCTGGAAACACCATATATTTT

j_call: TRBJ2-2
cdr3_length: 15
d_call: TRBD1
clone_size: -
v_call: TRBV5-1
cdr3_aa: CASSLEGASTGELFF
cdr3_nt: TGCGCCAGCAGCTTGGAGGGGGCGAGCACCGGGGAGCTGTTTTTT

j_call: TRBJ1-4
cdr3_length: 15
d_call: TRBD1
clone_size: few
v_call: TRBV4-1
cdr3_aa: CASSQEGTGDEKLFF
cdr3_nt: TGCGCCAGCAGCCAAGAAGGGACAGGGGACGAAAAACTGTTTTTT

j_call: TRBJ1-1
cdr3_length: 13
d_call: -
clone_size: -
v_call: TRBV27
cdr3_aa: CASGTGMNTEAFF
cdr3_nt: TGTGCCAGCGGTACAGGGATGAACACTGAAGCTTTCTTT

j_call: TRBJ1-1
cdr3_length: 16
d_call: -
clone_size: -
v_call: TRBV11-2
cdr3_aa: CASSLAFPGEGTEAFF
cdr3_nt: TGTGCCAGCAGCTTAGCTTTCCCGGGGGAGGGGACTGAAGCTTTCTTT

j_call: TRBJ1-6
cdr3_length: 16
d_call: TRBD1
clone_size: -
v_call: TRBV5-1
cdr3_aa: CASSYTTGTGNSPLHF
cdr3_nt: TGCGCCAGCAGCTATACAACCGGGACAGGGAATTCACCCCTCCACTTT

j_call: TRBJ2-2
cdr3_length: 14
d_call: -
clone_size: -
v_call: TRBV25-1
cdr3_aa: CASSEVPGAGELFF
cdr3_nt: TGTGCCAGCAGTGAAGTGCCGGGGGCCGGGGAGCTGTTTTTT

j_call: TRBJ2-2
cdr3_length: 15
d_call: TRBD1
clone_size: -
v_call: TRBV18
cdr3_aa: CASSPGTDNTGELFF
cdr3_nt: TGTGCCAGCTCACCGGGGACAGACAACACCGGGGAGCTGTTTTTT

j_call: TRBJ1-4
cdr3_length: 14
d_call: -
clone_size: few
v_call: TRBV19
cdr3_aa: CASIQTGDNEKLFF
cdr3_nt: TGTGCCAGTATTCAGACAGGAGATAATGAAAAACTGTTTTTT

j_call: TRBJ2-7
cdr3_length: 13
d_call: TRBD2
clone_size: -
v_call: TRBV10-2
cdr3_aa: CASSGLAGYEQYF
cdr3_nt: TGCGCCAGCTCGGGACTAGCGGGCTACGAGCAGTACTTC

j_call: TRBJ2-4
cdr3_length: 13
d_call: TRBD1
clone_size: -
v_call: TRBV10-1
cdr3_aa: CASSMGQGTIQYF
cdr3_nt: TGCGCCAGCAGTATGGGACAGGGTACCATTCAGTACTTC

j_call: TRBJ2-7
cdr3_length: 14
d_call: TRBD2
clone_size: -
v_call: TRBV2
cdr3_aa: CASSFGLAGDEQYF
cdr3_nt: TGTGCCAGCAGTTTCGGACTAGCCGGCGACGAGCAGTACTTC

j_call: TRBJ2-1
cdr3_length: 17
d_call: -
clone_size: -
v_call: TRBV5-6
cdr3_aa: CASSFLGVGGSYNEQFF
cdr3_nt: TGTGCCAGCAGCTTTTTGGGCGTTGGGGGATCATACAATGAGCAGTTCTTC

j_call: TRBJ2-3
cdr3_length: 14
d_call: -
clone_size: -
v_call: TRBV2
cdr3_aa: CASSEKGFTDTQYF
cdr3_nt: TGTGCCAGCAGTGAAAAAGGGTTCACAGATACGCAGTATTTT

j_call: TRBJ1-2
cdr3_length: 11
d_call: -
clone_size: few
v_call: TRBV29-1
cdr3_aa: CSISNLGGYTF
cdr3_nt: TGCAGCATATCCAATCTGGGAGGCTACACCTTC

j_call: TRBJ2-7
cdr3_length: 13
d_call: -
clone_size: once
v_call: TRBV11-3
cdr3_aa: CASSPGASYEQYF
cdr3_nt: TGTGCCAGCAGCCCCGGCGCATCTTACGAGCAGTACTTC

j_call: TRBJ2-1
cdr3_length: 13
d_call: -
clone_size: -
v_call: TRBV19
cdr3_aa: CASKRLNINEQFF
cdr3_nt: TGTGCCAGTAAACGTCTAAATATCAATGAGCAGTTCTTC

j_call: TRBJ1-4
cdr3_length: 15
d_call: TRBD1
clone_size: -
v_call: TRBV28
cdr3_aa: CASSLPPAGGAKLFF
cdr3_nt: TGTGCCAGCAGTTTACCCCCGGCAGGGGGGGCAAAACTGTTTTTT

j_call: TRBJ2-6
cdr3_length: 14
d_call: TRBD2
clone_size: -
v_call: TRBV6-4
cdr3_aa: CASSRGDGANVLTF
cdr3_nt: TGTGCCAGCTCCCGGGGGGATGGGGCCAACGTCCTGACTTTC

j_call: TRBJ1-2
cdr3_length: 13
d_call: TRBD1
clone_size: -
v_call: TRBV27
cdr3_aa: CATKKGQGQGYTF
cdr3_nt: TGTGCCACCAAGAAGGGACAGGGTCAGGGCTACACCTTC

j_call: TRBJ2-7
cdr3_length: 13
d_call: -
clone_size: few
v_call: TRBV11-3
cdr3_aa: CASSGLEGHEQYF
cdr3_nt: TGTGCCAGCAGCGGGCTGGAGGGGCACGAGCAGTACTTC

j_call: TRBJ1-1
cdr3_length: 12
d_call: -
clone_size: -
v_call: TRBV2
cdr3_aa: CASTRMNTEAFF
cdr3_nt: TGTGCCAGCACCAGGATGAACACTGAAGCTTTCTTT

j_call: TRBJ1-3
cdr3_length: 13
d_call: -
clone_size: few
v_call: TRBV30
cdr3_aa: CALQPSPGNTIYF
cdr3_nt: TGTGCCCTGCAACCCTCCCCTGGAAACACCATATATTTT

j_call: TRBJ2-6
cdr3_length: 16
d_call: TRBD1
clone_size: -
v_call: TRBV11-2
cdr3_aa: CASSPRTGAGANVLTF
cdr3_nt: TGTGCCAGCAGCCCCAGGACAGGGGCTGGGGCCAACGTCCTGACTTTC

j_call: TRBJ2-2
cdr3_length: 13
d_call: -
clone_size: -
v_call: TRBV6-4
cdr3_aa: CASSLGSAGELFF
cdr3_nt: TGTGCCAGCAGCCTCGGGTCGGCGGGGGAGCTGTTTTTT

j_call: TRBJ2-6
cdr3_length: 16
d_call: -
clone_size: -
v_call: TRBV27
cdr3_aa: CASSPLLDSGANVLTF
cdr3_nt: TGTGCCAGCAGCCCACTTCTAGACTCTGGGGCCAACGTCCTGACTTTC